This paragraph covers one T cell receptor beta chain sequence. Its antigen remains unknown. This entry belongs to a study of T-cell memory formation after mild COVID-19. The wider study: Across donors, TCR clusters were largely donor specific.

The CDR3 covers 15 residues. Germline V lookup: CDR1 MNHNS, CDR2 SASEGT. Trimming stripped 6 bases from V and 1 base from J, with 14 bases between. TCRdb passed the 5' RACE reads through MiXCR, listing each CDR3 protein once. Of tens of thousands of distinct CDR3 sequences listed, approximately 15% are singletons. General study points: Some responding clones appeared in pre-infection memory, suggesting cross-reactive memory joined. Later expanders leaned toward CD4+, whereas clones contracting from day 15 to 85 were balanced CD4/CD8.

Sequenced: PBMCs or a T cell subset sorted from them (not recorded which). The J gene is TRBJ2-3, the V gene TRBV6-1; D may match TRBD1 or TRBD2 (5 bases each). The origin of this receptor is an adult woman who had mild COVID-19 (a few samples of this study predate the infection). Cell type and time point are not known. The CDR3 here is CASRPPGRRTDTQYF. The CDR3 DNA sequence: TGTGCCAGCAGGCCCCCGGGACGTCGCACAGATACGCAGTATTTT.